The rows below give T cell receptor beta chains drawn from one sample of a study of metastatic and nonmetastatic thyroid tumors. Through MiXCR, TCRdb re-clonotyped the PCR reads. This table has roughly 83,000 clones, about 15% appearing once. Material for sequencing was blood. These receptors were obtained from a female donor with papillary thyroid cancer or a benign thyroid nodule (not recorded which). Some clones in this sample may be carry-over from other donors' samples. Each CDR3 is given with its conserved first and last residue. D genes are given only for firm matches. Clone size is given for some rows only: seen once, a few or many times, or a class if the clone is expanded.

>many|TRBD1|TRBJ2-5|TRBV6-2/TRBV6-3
CASRWDRGSRTQYF
TGTGCCAGCAGGTGGGACAGGGGCAGCAGGACCCAGTACTTC
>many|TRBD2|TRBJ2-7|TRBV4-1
CASSQLAGLSYEQYF
TGCGCCAGCAGCCAACTAGCGGGCCTCTCCTACGAGCAGTACTTC
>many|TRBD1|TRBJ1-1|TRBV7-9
CASSFRTGELAEAFF
TGTGCCAGCAGCTTTCGAACAGGGGAGCTGGCTGAAGCTTTCTTT
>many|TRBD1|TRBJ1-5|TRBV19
CASTNRQGAYSNQPQHF
TGTGCCAGTACTAATAGACAGGGGGCGTATAGCAATCAGCCCCAGCATTTT
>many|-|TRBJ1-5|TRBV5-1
CASSLGMPGPNQPQHF
TGCGCCAGCAGCTTGGGAATGCCGGGACCCAATCAGCCCCAGCATTTT
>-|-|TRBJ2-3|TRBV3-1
CASSQDPLSTDTQYF
TGTGCCAGCAGCCAAGATCCGCTAAGCACAGATACGCAGTATTTT
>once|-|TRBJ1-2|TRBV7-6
CASSYNPDSYGYTF
TGTGCCAGCAGCTACAACCCGGACAGCTATGGCTACACCTTC
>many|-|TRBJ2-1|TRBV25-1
CASSDRDNEQFF
TGTGCCAGCAGTGACCGAGACAATGAGCAGTTCTTC
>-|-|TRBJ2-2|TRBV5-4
CASRLERTGELFF
TGTGCCAGCAGACTCGAGAGGACCGGGGAGCTGTTTTTT
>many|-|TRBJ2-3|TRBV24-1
CATSDPLRTDTQYF
TGTGCCACCAGTGACCCCTTACGCACAGATACGCAGTATTTT
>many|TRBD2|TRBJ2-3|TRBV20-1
CSATSTSGSTDTQYF
TGCAGTGCTACTTCGACTAGCGGAAGCACAGATACGCAGTATTTT
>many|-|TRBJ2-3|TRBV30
CAWIPAGHGTDTQYF
TGTGCCTGGATCCCTGCTGGACACGGCACAGATACGCAGTATTTT
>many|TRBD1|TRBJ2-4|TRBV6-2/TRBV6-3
CASSYSQGALAKNIQYF
TGTGCCAGCAGTTATAGTCAGGGGGCTTTAGCCAAAAACATTCAGTACTTC
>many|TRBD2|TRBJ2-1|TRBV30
CAWRGTGGNNEQFF
TGTGCCTGGAGGGGCACCGGGGGGAACAATGAGCAGTTCTTC
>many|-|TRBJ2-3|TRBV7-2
CASSLVAGHTDTQYF
TGTGCCAGCAGCTTAGTGGCGGGGCACACAGATACGCAGTATTTT
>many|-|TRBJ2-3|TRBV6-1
CASSERPDTQYF
TGTGCCAGCAGTGAACGGCCAGATACGCAGTATTTT
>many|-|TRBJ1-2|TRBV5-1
CASSPHHYGYTF
TGCGCCAGCAGCCCACACCACTATGGCTACACCTTC
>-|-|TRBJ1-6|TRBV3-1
CASSHPTPLRDSPLHF
TGTGCCAGCAGCCATCCAACTCCCCTTAGGGATTCACCCCTCCACTTT
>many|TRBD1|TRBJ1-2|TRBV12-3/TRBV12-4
CASSSHRDRGFYGYTF
TGTGCCAGCAGTTCTCACCGGGACAGGGGTTTTTATGGCTACACCTTC
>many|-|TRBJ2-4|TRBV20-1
CSARVLDASLAKNIQYF
TGCAGTGCTAGAGTCCTGGACGCCTCTTTAGCCAAAAACATTCAGTACTTC
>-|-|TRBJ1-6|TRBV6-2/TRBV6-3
CASSSRVVRSSYSSPLHF
TGTGCCAGCAGTTCCCGGGTGGTGAGGAGCTCCTATAGTTCACCCCTCCACTTT
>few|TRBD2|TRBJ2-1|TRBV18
CASSPGLAAGGHNEQFF
TGTGCCAGCTCACCTGGTTTGGCAGCGGGGGGGCACAATGAGCAGTTCTTC
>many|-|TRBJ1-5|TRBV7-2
CASSLGWGQGQPQHF
TGTGCCAGCAGCTTAGGTTGGGGGCAGGGTCAGCCCCAGCATTTT
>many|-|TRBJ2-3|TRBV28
CASKGTRRSTDTQYF
TGTGCCAGCAAAGGGACCCGAAGGAGCACAGATACGCAGTATTTT
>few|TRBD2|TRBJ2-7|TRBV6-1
CASIETSGVEQYF
TGTGCCAGCATCGAGACTAGCGGTGTCGAGCAGTACTTC
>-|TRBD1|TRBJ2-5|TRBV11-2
CASSLGDRGLRTQYF
TGTGCCAGCAGCTTAGGGGACAGGGGGCTGCGGACCCAGTACTTC
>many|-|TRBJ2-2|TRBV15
CATSRAPLGTGELFF
TGTGCCACCAGCAGAGCCCCACTTGGCACCGGGGAGCTGTTTTTT
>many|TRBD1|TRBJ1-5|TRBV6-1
CASSFSGGERPQHF
TGTGCCAGCAGTTTTTCAGGGGGGGAGAGGCCCCAGCATTTT
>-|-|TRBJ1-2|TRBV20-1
CSARNPRQVDIYGYTF
TGCAGTGCTAGAAATCCCCGACAGGTTGACATTTATGGCTACACCTTC
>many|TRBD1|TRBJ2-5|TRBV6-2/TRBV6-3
CASSYGDREVETQYF
TGTGCCAGCAGTTACGGGGACAGGGAAGTAGAGACCCAGTACTTC
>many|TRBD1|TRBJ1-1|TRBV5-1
CASSGGQLNTEAFF
TGCGCCAGCAGCGGGGGACAGCTGAACACTGAAGCTTTCTTT
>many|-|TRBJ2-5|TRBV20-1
CSATGVGGHQETQYF
TGCAGTGCCACCGGGGTGGGGGGGCATCAAGAGACCCAGTACTTC
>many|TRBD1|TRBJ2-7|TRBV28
CASSLLGQGAYEQYF
TGTGCCAGCAGTTTATTGGGACAGGGGGCCTACGAGCAGTACTTC
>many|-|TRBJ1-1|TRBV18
CASSPLSFPARRNTEAFF
TGTGCCAGCTCACCCCTCAGCTTCCCCGCACGGAGGAACACTGAAGCTTTCTTT
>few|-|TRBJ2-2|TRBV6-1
CASIYMPAGMDTGELFF
TGTGCCAGCATCTATATGCCGGCAGGGATGGACACCGGGGAGCTGTTTTTT
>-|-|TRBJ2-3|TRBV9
CASSVDSCGAPDTQYF
TGTGCCAGCAGCGTAGATAGCTGTGGGGCCCCAGATACGCAGTATTTT
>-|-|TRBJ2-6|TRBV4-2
CASSTGVYFSGANVLTF
TGTGCCAGCAGCACCGGGGTCTACTTCTCTGGGGCCAACGTCCTGACTTTC
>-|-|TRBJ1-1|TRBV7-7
CASSLVVNTQAFF
TGTGCTAGCAGCTTAGTAGTTAACACTCAAGCTTTCTTT
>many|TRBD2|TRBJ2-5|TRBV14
CASSQAGGGQETQYF
TGTGCCAGCAGCCAAGCCGGGGGGGGCCAAGAGACCCAGTACTTC
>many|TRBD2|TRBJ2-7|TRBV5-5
CASSLDGGGVYEQYF
TGTGCCAGCAGCTTGGATGGCGGGGGGGTCTACGAGCAGTACTTC
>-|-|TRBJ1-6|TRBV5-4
CASSLEHPRNTPLHF
TGTGCCAGCAGCTTGGAACATCCCCGTAATACACCCCTCCACTTT
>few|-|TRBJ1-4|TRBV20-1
CSARDPEGLLQKKLFF
TGCAGTGCTAGAGATCCGGAAGGCCTTCTCCAGAAAAAACTGTTTTTT
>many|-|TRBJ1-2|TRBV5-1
CASSLEGSGANYGYTF
TGCGCCAGCAGCTTGGAAGGTTCTGGAGCTAACTATGGCTACACCTTC
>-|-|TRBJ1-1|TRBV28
CASRLMGTEAFF
TGTGCCAGCAGACTGATGGGCACTGAAGCTTTCTTT
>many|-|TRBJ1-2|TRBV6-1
CASSWVAGAGYGYTF
TGTGCCAGCAGTTGGGTAGCGGGTGCCGGCTATGGCTACACCTTC
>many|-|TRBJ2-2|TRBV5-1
CASSLTGKPGELFF
TGCGCCAGCAGCTTAACAGGGAAGCCCGGGGAGCTGTTTTTT
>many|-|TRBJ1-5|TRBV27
CASSLGPSGGWPQHF
TGTGCCAGCAGTTTAGGACCGAGCGGTGGTTGGCCCCAGCATTTT
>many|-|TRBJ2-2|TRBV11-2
CASSLVPGLNTGELFF
TGTGCCAGCAGCTTAGTTCCGGGGCTGAACACCGGGGAGCTGTTTTTT
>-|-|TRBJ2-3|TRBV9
CASSVEDVGTSTYTQYF
TGTGCCAGCAGCGTAGAGGACGTGGGGACCTCCACATATACGCAGTATTTT
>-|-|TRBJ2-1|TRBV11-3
CASSYTGREQFF
TGTGCCAGCAGTTATACGGGACGGGAGCAGTTCTTC
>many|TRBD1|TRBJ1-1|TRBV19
CATGTALNTEAFF
TGTGCCACCGGGACAGCCCTGAACACTGAAGCTTTCTTT
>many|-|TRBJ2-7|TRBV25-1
CASSVTGYEQYF
TGTGCCAGCAGTGTAACGGGGTACGAGCAGTACTTC
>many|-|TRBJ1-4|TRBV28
CASSLEGKLFF
TGTGCCAGCAGTTTAGAGGGAAAACTGTTTTTT
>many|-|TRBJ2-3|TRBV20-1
CSARGQRGTGTQYF
TGCAGTGCTAGAGGACAGAGAGGTACAGGTACGCAGTATTTT